This T cell receptor (beta chain) appears in the sequencing data of a study of Graves' ophthalmopathy and Graves' hyperthyroidism. Study-wide background: Peripheral blood samples were taken at initial diagnosis, before any treatment.

Note on this clonotype: Its antigen is as yet unknown.

CDR3 regions of TCR beta were amplified from RNA transcripts. First-round RT-PCR relied on HTBI primers, and a second-round multiplex PCR came next. TCRdb analysed the multiplex PCR reads with MiXCR anew, one entry per CDR3 protein. The repertoire holds almost 750,000 distinct CDR3 sequences, with roughly 41% as singletons. Germline-derived CDR1 and CDR2 are SEHNR and FQNEAQ (reference sequence). This CDR3 is 14 amino acids long. Trimming removed 7 bases at V and 0 bases at J, with 12 bases between. Study results and limitations: Ophthalmopathy progression was predicted by the model at roughly 66% sensitivity and less than 75% specificity.

Sequencing was done on a sample of peripheral blood. V is TRBV7-9 and J is TRBJ1-2, with a weak D call TRBD1 (6 bases). The TCR was taken from an adult man with Graves' ophthalmopathy. The CDR3: CASTVQGTNYGYTF. CDR3 nucleotide sequence: TGTGCCAGCACCGTCCAGGGGACTAACTATGGCTACACCTTC.